The clone carrying this TCR beta chain has at least ten counts. Its target is not known. Via MiXCR, TCRdb re-called the PCR reads, giving one row per CDR3 protein. The table includes under 85,000 distinct CDR3 sequences, 15% to 20% detected once. Sorting selected naive CD8 T cells with a CD8+CD4-CCR7+CD45RA+ phenotype. This entry belongs to a study of molecular identifiers for immune sequencing clone quantification. Whole-study results and caveats: A single cell's spiked Jurkat TCR RNA was reportedly detectable among one million naive cells. In CMV-specific effectors, clones above 20 copies held over 99% of molecules; naive, under 1%.

Germline V gene data show CDR1 as SGHDT and CDR2 as YYEEEE. The CDR3 totals 14 residues. The ends were cut back, 0 bases at V and 6 bases at J, with 11 bases in the middle. The sequencing input was naive CD8+ T cells from blood, with Jurkat cell RNA spiked in. This sample's subset: FACS-sorted CD8+CD4-CCR7+CD45RA+ naive T cells. The receptor comes from a human donor in good health. Some libraries in this study had Jurkat cell RNA spiked in. V usage is TRBV5-6 and J usage is TRBJ2-3; no clear D. CDR3 sequence: CASSLALVSDTQYF. In DNA, the CDR3 is TGTGCCAGCAGCTTGGCCCTCGTAAGTGATACGCAGTATTTT.